This entry features one T cell receptor (beta chain) sequence. Using roughly 180 ng DNA, around 30,000 T cell genomes, the sorted-subset replicate PCRs were run. TCRdb's copy holds only in-frame clones and misses some; the assay was immunoSEQ multiplex PCR. The sample lists 2.3 million or so clones, 85% to 95% occurring once. This sample is drawn from a study of shared clonotypes between healthy human individuals. Overall study context: The cohort had a couple of women and a few men, ages 18 to 49.

The CDR3 runs to 16 residues. The junction had 7 bases not matched to a gene; V was cut back by 4 bases and J by 5 bases. Germline V gives CDR1 SGHNT, CDR2 YYREEE (reference sequence). Sequenced input: naive CD4+ T cells from PBMCs. Subset: CD45RA+ positively selected. This TCR was sampled from a man aged 18-30 years in good health. Some clones in this sample may be carry-over from other donors' samples. The chain couples TRBV5-4 to TRBJ2-7; 15 positions match TRBD2. The CDR3 DNA is TGTGCCAGCAGCCCGCCGGGACTAGCGGGAGGTCACGAGCAGTACTTC. Its translation is CASSPPGLAGGHEQYF.